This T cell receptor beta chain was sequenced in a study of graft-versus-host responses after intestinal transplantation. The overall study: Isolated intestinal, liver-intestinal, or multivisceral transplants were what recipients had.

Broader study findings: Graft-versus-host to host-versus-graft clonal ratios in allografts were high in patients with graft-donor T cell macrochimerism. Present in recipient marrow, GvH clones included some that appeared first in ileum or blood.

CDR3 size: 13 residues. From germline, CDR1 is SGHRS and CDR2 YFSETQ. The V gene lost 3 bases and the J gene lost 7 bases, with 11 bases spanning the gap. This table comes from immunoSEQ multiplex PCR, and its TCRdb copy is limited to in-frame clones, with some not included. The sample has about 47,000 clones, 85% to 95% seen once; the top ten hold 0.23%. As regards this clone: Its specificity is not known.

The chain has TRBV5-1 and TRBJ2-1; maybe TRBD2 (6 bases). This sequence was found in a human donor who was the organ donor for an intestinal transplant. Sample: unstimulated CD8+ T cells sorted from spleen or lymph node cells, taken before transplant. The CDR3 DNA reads TGCGCCAGCAGCTACGTGGGGACTAATGAGCAGTTCTTC. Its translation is CASSYVGTNEQFF.